A selection of T cell receptor beta chains follows, all from one sample in a study of blood T cell repertoires in COVID-19. This table comes from immunoSEQ multiplex PCR, and its TCRdb copy is limited to in-frame clones, with some not included. The sample carries 350,000 to 400,000 clones, roughly 87% recorded once. The sequenced material came from PBMCs or T cells enriched from blood (not recorded which). Receptors originate from a woman in her twenties or thirties who had recovered from COVID-19. The CDR3 runs from the conserved cysteine through the conserved F or W.

CDR3,J,V
CATSRDKSSGSYEQYF,TRBJ2-7,TRBV15
CASSLRLAGAVDTQYF,TRBJ2-3,TRBV7-2
CASSMGLANYEQYF,TRBJ2-7,TRBV5-1
CAWDCGGPHNYGYTF,TRBJ1-2,TRBV30
CASSLAPGSGTYEQYF,TRBJ2-7,TRBV7-6
CASSQVTLMGGYTF,TRBJ1-2,TRBV4-1
CASRSDRASYNEQFF,TRBJ2-1,TRBV11-2
CASSDHREDYDTGELFF,TRBJ2-2,TRBV9
CASSDRAGNQPQHF,TRBJ1-5,TRBV2
CASSILAGHEQYF,TRBJ2-7,TRBV19
CASSQDWAAKAFF,TRBJ1-1,TRBV14
CASSASSGFYNEQFF,TRBJ2-1,TRBV10-1
CASSLLGSEEKLFF,TRBJ1-4,TRBV5-1
CASSSGTSGRAVADTQYF,TRBJ2-3,TRBV7-9
CASSSDQGIFYEQYF,TRBJ2-7,TRBV5-6
CATSREAGTSSYNEQFF,TRBJ2-1,TRBV15
CASSGYGGAGETQYF,TRBJ2-5,TRBV7-8
CASSSFGGAGEQYF,TRBJ2-7,TRBV19
CASSRQGNTGELFF,TRBJ2-2,TRBV6-5
CASSLGQGAGNTIYF,TRBJ1-3,TRBV5-1
CATSRTAQNNQPQHF,TRBJ1-5,TRBV15
CASSPQKGNTIYF,TRBJ1-3,TRBV7-2
CASSLAGTTDTGELFF,TRBJ2-2,TRBV5-1
CASSSAGQKNTEAFF,TRBJ1-1,TRBV4-2
CASSQAAQFYGYTF,TRBJ1-2,TRBV14
CASSLDSYSGNTIYF,TRBJ1-3,TRBV9
CASSLAGGGSTDTQYF,TRBJ2-3,TRBV7-2
CASSGGGDYNEQFF,TRBJ2-1,TRBV7-2
CASSQDGPASGLTSSYNEQFF,TRBJ2-1,TRBV4-1
CASSSGLLATQYF,TRBJ2-5,TRBV5-6
CASSDQTGANVLTF,TRBJ2-6,TRBV10-2
CASSPGTGVSPTGANVLTF,TRBJ2-6,TRBV5-1
CASEREGHSGQFF,TRBJ2-1,TRBV2
CASSTPWGGTEAFF,TRBJ1-1,TRBV10-2
CASSLLAGANGELFF,TRBJ2-2,TRBV7-9
CAWSVQGLGNQPQHF,TRBJ1-5,TRBV30
CASSGDRGFSGSPLHF,TRBJ1-6,TRBV2
CAWSTPGQGGNTIYF,TRBJ1-3,TRBV30
CASSPRNTGELFF,TRBJ2-2,TRBV28
CASSMGTSGRGEQFF,TRBJ2-1,TRBV19